This TCR beta chain was identified in a study of T cell responses to AZD1222 COVID-19 vaccine. Study-level results: CD4 TCRs associated with vaccination spanned spike, dominating at 160-218 and 743-854. Clonal diversity was possibly underestimated; the donors were predominantly white British and more often female. The study identified only five to seven AZD1222 recipients as seropositive at baseline. Elevations in Spike-specific TCR breadth and depth followed administration of two AZD1222 doses.

As concerns this clone: Its antigen remains unidentified.

CDR3 length equals 19 residues. Per germline, CDR1 SGHVS and CDR2 FQNEAQ. With 6 bases clipped from V and 5 bases from J, the junction kept 15 bases outside the gene matches. Sequencing was performed with immunoSEQ multiplex PCR; in TCRdb, only in-frame clones are kept and a portion is missing. The table records approximately 190,000 clones, roughly 93% of them present only once. The chain recombines TRBV7-8 with TRBJ1-6, with 11 nucleotides matching TRBD1. The source was peripheral blood, collected on day 0 of AZD1222 vaccination. The source of this sequence is an adult in good health. The DNA for the CDR3 is TGTGCCAGCAGTAGGGACAGGGGGAATGGACCTTGGGATAATTCACCCCTCCACTTT. Translating it yields CASSRDRGNGPWDNSPLHF.